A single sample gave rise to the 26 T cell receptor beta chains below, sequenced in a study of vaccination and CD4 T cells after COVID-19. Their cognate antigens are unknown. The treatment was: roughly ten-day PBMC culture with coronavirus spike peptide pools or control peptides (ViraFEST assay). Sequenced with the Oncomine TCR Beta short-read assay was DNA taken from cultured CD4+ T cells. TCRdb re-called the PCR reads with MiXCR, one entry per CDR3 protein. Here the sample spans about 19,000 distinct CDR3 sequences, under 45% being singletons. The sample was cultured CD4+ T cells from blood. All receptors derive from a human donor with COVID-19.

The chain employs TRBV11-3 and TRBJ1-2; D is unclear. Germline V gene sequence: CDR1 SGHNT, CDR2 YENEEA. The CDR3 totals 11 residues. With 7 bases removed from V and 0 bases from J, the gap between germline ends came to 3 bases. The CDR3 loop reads CASNTNYGYTF. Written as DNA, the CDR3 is TGTGCCAGCAATACTAACTATGGCTACACCTTC.

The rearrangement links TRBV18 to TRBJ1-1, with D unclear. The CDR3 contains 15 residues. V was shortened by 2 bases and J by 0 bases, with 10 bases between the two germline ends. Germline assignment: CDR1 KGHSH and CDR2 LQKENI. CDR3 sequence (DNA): TGTGCCAGCTCACCAGTCAGCTCCTTGAACACTGAAGCTTTCTTT. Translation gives CASSPVSSLNTEAFF.

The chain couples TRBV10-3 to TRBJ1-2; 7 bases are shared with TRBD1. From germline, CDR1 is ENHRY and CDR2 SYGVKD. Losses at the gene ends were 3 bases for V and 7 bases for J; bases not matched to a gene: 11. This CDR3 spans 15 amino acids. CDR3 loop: CAISDLRASGGGYTF. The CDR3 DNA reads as TGTGCCATCAGTGACCTGAGGGCGTCAGGGGGTGGCTACACCTTC.

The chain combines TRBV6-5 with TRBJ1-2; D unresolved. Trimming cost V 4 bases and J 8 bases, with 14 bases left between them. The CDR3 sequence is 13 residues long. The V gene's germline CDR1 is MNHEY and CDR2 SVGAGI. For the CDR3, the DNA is TGTGCCAGCAGTTCCCGGGAGGAGGGCGGCTACACCTTC. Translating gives CASSSREEGGYTF.

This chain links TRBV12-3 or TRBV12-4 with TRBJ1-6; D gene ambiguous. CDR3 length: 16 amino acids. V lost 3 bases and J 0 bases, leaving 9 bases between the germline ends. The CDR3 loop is CASSFAQSSYNSPLHF. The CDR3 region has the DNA TGTGCCAGCAGTTTTGCACAGAGCTCCTATAATTCACCCCTCCACTTT.

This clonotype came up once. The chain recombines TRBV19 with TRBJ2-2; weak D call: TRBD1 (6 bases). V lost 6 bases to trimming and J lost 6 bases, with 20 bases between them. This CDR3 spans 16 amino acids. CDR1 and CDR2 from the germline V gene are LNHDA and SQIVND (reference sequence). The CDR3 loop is CASSQTTGWSPGELFF. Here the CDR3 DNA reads TGTGCCAGTAGCCAAACGACAGGTTGGAGCCCCGGGGAGCTGTTTTTT.

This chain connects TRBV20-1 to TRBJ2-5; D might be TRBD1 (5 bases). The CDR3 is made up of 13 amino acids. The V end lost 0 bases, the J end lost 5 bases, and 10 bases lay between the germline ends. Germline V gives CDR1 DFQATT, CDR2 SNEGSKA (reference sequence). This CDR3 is CSARDQGWETQYF. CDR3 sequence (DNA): TGCAGTGCTAGAGATCAGGGTTGGGAGACCCAGTACTTC.

CDR3 protein: CASSQGTLTGNTIYF. The CDR3 DNA reads TGCGCCAGCAGCCAGGGGACACTCACTGGAAACACCATATATTTT. This chain joins TRBV4-1 and TRBJ1-3, with TRBD1 as a possible D gene (6 bases). The CDR3 sequence is 15 residues long. Germline loops: CDR1 MGHRA, CDR2 YSYEKL. The V end was cut by 3 bases, the J end by 2 bases, with 11 bases between.

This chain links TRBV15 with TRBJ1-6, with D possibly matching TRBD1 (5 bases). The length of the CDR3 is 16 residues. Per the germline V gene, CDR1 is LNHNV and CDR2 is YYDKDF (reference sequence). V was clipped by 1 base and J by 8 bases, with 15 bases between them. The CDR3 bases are TGTGCCACCAGCAGAGGGAGTGGCAGGGTGGATTCACCCCTCCACTTT. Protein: CATSRGSGRVDSPLHF.

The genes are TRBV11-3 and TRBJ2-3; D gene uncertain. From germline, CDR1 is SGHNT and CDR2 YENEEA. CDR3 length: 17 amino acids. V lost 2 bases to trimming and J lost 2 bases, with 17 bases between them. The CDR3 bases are TGTGCCAGCAGCTTACAATTATCACAACTCACCACAGATACGCAGTATTTT. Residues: CASSLQLSQLTTDTQYF.

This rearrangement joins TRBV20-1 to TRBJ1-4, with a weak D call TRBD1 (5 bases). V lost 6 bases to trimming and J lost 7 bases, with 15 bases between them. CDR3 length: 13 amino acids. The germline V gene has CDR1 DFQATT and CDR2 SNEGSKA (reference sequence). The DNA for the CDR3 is TGCAGTGCGTCACAGGCGCCAATTGAAAAACTGTTTTTT. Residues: CSASQAPIEKLFF.

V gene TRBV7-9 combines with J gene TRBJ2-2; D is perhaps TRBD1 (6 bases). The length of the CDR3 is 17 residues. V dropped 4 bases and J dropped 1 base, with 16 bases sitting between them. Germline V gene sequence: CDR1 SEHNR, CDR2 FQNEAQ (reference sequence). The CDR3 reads CASSSEQGLRNTGELFF. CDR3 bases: TGTGCCAGCAGCTCGGAACAGGGATTGAGGAACACCGGGGAGCTGTTTTTT. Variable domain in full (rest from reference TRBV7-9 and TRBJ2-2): DTGVSQNPRHKITKRGQNVTFRCDPISEHNRLYWYRQTLGQGPEFLTYFQNEAQLEKSRLLSDRFSAERPKGSFSTLEIQRTEQGDSAMYLCASSSEQGLRNTGELFFGEGSRLTVL.

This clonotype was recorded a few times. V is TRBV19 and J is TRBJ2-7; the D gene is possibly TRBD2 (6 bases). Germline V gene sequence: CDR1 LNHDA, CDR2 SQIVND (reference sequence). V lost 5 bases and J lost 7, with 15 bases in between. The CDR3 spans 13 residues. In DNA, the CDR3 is TGTGCCAGTAGTCGGATGGGGGGAGAGGAGCAGTACTTC. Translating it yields CASSRMGGEEQYF.

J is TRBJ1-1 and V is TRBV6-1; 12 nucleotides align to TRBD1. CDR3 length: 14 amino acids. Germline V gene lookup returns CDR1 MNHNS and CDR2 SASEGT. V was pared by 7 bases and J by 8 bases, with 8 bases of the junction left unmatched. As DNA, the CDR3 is TGTGCCAGCAACATGGGACAGGGGGCGACCGAAGCTTTCTTT. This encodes CASNMGQGATEAFF.

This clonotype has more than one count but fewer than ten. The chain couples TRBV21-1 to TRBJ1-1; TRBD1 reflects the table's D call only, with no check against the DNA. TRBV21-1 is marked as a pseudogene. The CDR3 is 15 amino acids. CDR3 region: CASSRWTGLGTEAFF. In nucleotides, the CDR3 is TGTGCCAGCAGCAGATGGACAGGGCTAGGCACTGAAGCTTTCTTT.

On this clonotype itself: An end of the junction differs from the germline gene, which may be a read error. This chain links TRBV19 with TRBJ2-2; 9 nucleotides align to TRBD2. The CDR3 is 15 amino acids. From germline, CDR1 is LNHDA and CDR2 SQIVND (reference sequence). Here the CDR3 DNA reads TGTGCCAGTAGCATAGCGGGGGCCAACACCGGGGAGCTGTTTTTT. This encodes CASSIAGANTGELFF.

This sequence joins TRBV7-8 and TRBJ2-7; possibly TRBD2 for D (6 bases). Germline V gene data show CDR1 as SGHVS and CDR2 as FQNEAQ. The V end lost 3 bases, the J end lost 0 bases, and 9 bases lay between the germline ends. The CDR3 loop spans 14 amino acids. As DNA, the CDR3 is TGTGCCAGCAGCTTGGGAGGATACTCCTACGAGCAGTACTTC. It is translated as CASSLGGYSYEQYF.

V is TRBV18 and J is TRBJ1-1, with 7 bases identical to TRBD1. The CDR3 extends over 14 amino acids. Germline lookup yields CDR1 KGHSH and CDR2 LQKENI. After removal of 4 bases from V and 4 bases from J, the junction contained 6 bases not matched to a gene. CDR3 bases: TGTGCCAGCTCACAGGGACAGCGAGGCACTGAAGCTTTCTTT. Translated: CASSQGQRGTEAFF.

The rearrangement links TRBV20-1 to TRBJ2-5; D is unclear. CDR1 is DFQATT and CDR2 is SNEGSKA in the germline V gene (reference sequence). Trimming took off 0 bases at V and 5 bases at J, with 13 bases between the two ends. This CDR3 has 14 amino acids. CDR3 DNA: TGCAGTGCTAGAGATATGGCCAAAAAGGAGACCCAGTACTTC. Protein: CSARDMAKKETQYF.

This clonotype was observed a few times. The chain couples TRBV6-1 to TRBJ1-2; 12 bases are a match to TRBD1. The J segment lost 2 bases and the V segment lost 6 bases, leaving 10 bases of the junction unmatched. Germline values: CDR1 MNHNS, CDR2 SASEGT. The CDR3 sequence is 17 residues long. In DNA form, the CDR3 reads TGTGCCAGCAGGGCCTACGGGACAGGGGGCCAAAACTATGGCTACACCTTC. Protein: CASRAYGTGGQNYGYTF.

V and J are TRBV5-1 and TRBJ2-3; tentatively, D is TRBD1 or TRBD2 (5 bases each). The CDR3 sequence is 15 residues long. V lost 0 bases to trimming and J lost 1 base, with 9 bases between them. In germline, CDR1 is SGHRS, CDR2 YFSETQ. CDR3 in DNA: TGCGCCAGCAGCTTGGGAGGGGTTCGCACAGATACGCAGTATTTT. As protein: CASSLGGVRTDTQYF.

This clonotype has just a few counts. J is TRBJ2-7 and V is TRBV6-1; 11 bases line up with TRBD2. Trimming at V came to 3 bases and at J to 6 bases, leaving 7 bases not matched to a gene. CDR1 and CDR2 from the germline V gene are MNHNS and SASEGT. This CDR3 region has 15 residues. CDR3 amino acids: CASSEGTSGMGEQYF. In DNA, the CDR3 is TGTGCCAGCAGTGAGGGGACTAGCGGCATGGGCGAGCAGTACTTC.

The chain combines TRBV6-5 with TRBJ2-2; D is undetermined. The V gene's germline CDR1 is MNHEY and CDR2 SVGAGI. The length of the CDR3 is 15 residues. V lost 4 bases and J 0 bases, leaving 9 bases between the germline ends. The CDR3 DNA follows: TGTGCCAGCAGTTGGAACGGACCGAACACCGGGGAGCTGTTTTTT. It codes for CASSWNGPNTGELFF.

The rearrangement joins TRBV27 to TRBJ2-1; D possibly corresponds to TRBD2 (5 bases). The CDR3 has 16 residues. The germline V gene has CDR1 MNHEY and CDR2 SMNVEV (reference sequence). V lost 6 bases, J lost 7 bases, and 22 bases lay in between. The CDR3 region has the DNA TGTGCCAGCAGATCCTCGAAGGGAGACCGATTTAATGAGCAGTTCTTC. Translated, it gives CASRSSKGDRFNEQFF.

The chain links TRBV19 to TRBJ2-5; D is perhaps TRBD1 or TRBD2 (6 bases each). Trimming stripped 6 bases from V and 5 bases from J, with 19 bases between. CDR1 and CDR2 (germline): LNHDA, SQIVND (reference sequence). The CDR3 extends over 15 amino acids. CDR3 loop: CASRPFGGGTETQYF. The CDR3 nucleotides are TGTGCCAGTAGGCCCTTCGGAGGGGGGACGGAGACCCAGTACTTC. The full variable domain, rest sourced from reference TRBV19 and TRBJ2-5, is DGGITQSPKYLFRKEGQNVTLSCEQNLNHDAMYWYRQDPGQGLRLIYYSQIVNDFQKGDIAEGYSVSREKKESFPLTVTSAQKNPTAFYLCASRPFGGGTETQYFGPGTRLLVL.

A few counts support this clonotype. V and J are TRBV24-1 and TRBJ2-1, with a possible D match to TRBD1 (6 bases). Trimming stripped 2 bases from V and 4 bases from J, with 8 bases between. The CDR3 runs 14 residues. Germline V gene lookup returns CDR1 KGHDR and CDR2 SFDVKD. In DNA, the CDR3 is TGTGCCACCAGTGATTGGCAGGGGTACAATGAGCAGTTCTTC. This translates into CATSDWQGYNEQFF.